Reported below is one T cell receptor beta chain. Its antigen is undetermined. This specimen comes from a study of OX40 agonist ivuxolimab in advanced cancers. Study summary: The study treated patients with ivuxolimab, an agonistic anti-OX40 (CD134) antibody. Allowance was made for prior anti-PD-1, anti-PD-L1 or anti-CTLA-4 therapy, and roughly 40% had some. Points from the study as a whole: Nonresponders included some who also had low normalized T-cell clonal expansion. Dose levels from 0.1 to 3.0 mg/kg saw CD4+ and CD8+ blood T cells expand clonally by week 6.

This table comes from immunoSEQ multiplex PCR, and its TCRdb copy is limited to in-frame clones, with some not included. The table has around 140,000 clones, 90% to 95% seen once. This specimen consisted of CD4+ or CD8+ T cells sorted from blood, obtained in a trial of the OX40 agonist ivuxolimab. The sequence was obtained from an adult with an advanced solid tumor such as melanoma, head and neck, liver or kidney cancer.

The CDR3 nucleotides are TGCAGCTCTCGCACTAGCGGCGGGGAGACCCAGTACTTC. Its translation: CSSRTSGGETQYF. The chain combines TRBV29-1 with TRBJ2-5, with 8 bases that match TRBD2. V lost 8 bases, J lost 5 bases, and 10 bases stayed unmatched. The CDR3 runs to 13 residues. Germline V gene data show CDR1 as SQVTM and CDR2 as ANQGSEA.